The present T cell receptor beta chain was sequenced within a study of early T cells in non-severe SARS-CoV-2 infection. Overall study context: Chains from this unsorted whole-blood bulk RNA could not be paired. Overall study results and limits: A preference for anti-spike CD8 responses marked VDJdb matching, which missed private and CD4 specificities.

CDR1 is LGHDT, CDR2 YNNKEL, per germline (reference sequence). The CDR3 covers 17 residues. J was trimmed by 4 bases and V by 4 bases; bases with no gene match: 9. This clonotype was found a few times. What it binds is unknown. Attachment of unique molecular identifiers to individual cDNA molecules was performed. TCRdb fed the 5' RACE reads into MiXCR, producing one record per CDR3 protein. The sample consists of about 76,000 distinct CDR3 sequences, 12% of them appearing once. The TCR sequence derives from an adult who was a healthcare worker with PCR-confirmed SARS-CoV-2 infection or an uninfected control (not recorded which). This chain connects TRBV3-1 to TRBJ2-7, with 14 bases identical to TRBD2. Sequenced input: whole blood. CDR3 protein: CASSPRTSGRRVYEQYF. CDR3 DNA: TGTGCCAGCAGCCCTCGGACTAGCGGGAGGAGAGTATACGAGCAGTACTTC.